These 5 T cell receptor beta chains were sequenced from one sample in a study of cytomegalovirus exposure and HLA in healthy donors. Vbeta (60) and Jbeta (13) primers were used in the PCR. Sequencing used immunoSEQ multiplex PCR; TCRdb keeps in-frame clones, though not all of them. The sample consists of nearly 95,000 clones, about 7.6% of them appearing once. Sequences were obtained from PBMCs. The origin of the receptors is a man aged 45-60 years in good health and CMV-seronegative.

This clone was detected a few times. The gene calls are TRBV4-2 and TRBJ1-3; D remains ambiguous. CDR1 is LGHNA, CDR2 YNFKEQ, per germline. V was trimmed by 0 bases and J by 4 bases, leaving 4 bases between them. The CDR3 is 13 amino acids. The DNA of the CDR3 is TGTGCCAGCAGCCAAGAAACAGGAAACACCATATATTTT. Translation: CASSQETGNTIYF.

This clone was counted a few times. Other DNA sequences in this sample translate to the same CDR3. The V and J genes are TRBV28 and TRBJ2-7, with TRBD2 as a possible D gene (5 bases). This CDR3 has 13 residues. CDR1 MDHEN and CDR2 SYDVKM come from the germline V gene. V was cut by 5 bases and J by 1 base, with 9 bases left in between. Written as DNA, the CDR3 is TGTGCCAGCAGTCGGACTGGATCCTACGAGCAGTACTTC. The encoded protein is CASSRTGSYEQYF.

This clone appeared a few times. The sample holds other DNA sequences that translate to the same CDR3. This chain uses TRBV6-4 with TRBJ1-5, with 8 bases that match TRBD1. The CDR3 has 13 residues. V was clipped by 4 bases and J by 6 bases; unmatched bases: 2. Germline V lookup: CDR1 MRHNA, CDR2 SNTAGT. CDR3: CASSVDRGQPQHF. In DNA, the CDR3 is TGTGCCAGCAGTGTCGACAGGGGTCAGCCCCAGCATTTT.

This clone occurred many times. The genes are TRBV16 and TRBJ1-2; 7 bases fit TRBD1. V shed 6 bases and J 8 bases; nucleotides not matched to a gene: 6. Germline V gives CDR1 KGHSY, CDR2 FQNENV. The CDR3 extends over 12 amino acids. The CDR3 is CASRGGTDGYTF. DNA of the CDR3: TGTGCCAGCAGAGGCGGGACAGACGGCTACACCTTC.

This chain joins TRBV11-2 and TRBJ2-7; 10 nucleotides align to TRBD2. The CDR3 has 16 residues. Germline V lookup: CDR1 SGHAT, CDR2 FQNNGV. The J segment lost 5 bases and the V segment lost 5 bases, leaving 12 bases of the junction unmatched. The CDR3 here is CASSPRLAGRRDEQYF. The CDR3 bases are TGTGCCAGCAGCCCCAGACTAGCGGGCCGGCGAGACGAGCAGTACTTC.